Listed below are T cell receptor beta chains from one sample, sequenced in a study of T cell responses to AZD1222 COVID-19 vaccine. The repertoire was sequenced with immunoSEQ multiplex PCR; TCRdb's copy has only in-frame clones and lacks some. Here the sample spans under 150,000 clones, around 92% being singletons. Sequenced here: peripheral blood, sampled on day 0 of AZD1222 vaccination. Receptors originate from an adult in good health. Both conserved end residues are part of each CDR3. The order of the fields is V gene, clone size, J gene, D gene, CDR3 DNA, CDR3 protein. The D gene is left open where the match is weak. Some rows have no size entry. The others give once, few or many, or a class for an expanded clone.

TRBV7-9	.	TRBJ2-3	.	TGTGCCAGCAGCTACAGCGGATCTAGCACAGATACGCAGTATTTT	CASSYSGSSTDTQYF
TRBV4-1	.	TRBJ1-3	.	TGCGCCAGCAGCCCAGCAGAGGGTGACACCATATATTTT	CASSPAEGDTIYF
TRBV24-1	.	TRBJ2-7	.	TGTGCCACCAGTGTGGGTTACGAGCAGTACTTC	CATSVGYEQYF
TRBV9	.	TRBJ2-1	.	TGTGCCAGCAGCGTAGATGCCTCCTACTATCTCTCCTACAATGAGCAGTTCTTC	CASSVDASYYLSYNEQFF
TRBV21-1	.	TRBJ2-7	.	TGTGCCAGCAGCCCCCGTTCCGGACTAGCGGGCGTTTACAGCTACGAGCAGTACTTC	CASSPRSGLAGVYSYEQYF
TRBV2	.	TRBJ1-2	.	TGTGCCAGCAGTGGGGACCCCTTCGGGACTGGCTACACCTTC	CASSGDPFGTGYTF
TRBV11-2	.	TRBJ2-3	.	TGTGCCAGCAGCTTAGTGGGGAGCACAGATACGCAGTATTTT	CASSLVGSTDTQYF
TRBV9	.	TRBJ1-1	TRBD1	TGTGCCAGCTCCCCTGGGGCAGGGGGCTATTATGAAGCTTTCTTT	CASSPGAGGYYEAFF
TRBV6-5	.	TRBJ2-7	.	TGTGCCAGCAGTTACAACAAGTACGAGCAGTACTTC	CASSYNKYEQYF
TRBV10-3	.	TRBJ2-5	TRBD2	TGTGCCGCCGGGACTAGCGAGACCCAGTACTTC	CAAGTSETQYF
TRBV10-3	.	TRBJ1-4	.	TGTGCCATCAGTGATCGCATAACTAATGAAAAACTGTTTTTT	CAISDRITNEKLFF
TRBV5-6	once	TRBJ2-3	.	TGTGCCAGCAGCTTGCCGGCAGGGGTGGATACGCAGTATTTT	CASSLPAGVDTQYF
TRBV6-1	.	TRBJ2-4	.	TGTGCCAGCAGTGGAACAGGGGGCGGTAGCGGGAAGGGCTGGGAAAACATTCAGTACTTC	CASSGTGGGSGKGWENIQYF
TRBV10-2	.	TRBJ1-1	.	TGCGCCAGCAGTGCGAGGAACACTGAAGCTTTCTTT	CASSARNTEAFF
TRBV9	.	TRBJ2-1	.	TGTGCCAGCAGCCCCCAGGATTGGGGGATATATGAGCAGTTCTTC	CASSPQDWGIYEQFF
TRBV7-9	.	TRBJ2-5	.	TGTGCCGCCGGACAGACGGAGACCCAGTACTTC	CAAGQTETQYF
TRBV27	once	TRBJ2-7	TRBD1	TGTGCCAGCACCCGACAGGGTAGTGGCGAGCAGTACTTC	CASTRQGSGEQYF
TRBV7-9	.	TRBJ1-5	.	TGTGCCAGCGAGGATAGCAATCAGCCCCAGCATTTT	CASEDSNQPQHF
TRBV21-1	.	TRBJ2-7	.	TGTGCCAGCAGCAAGGAGTCCCTGGAGCAGTACTTC	CASSKESLEQYF
TRBV14	.	TRBJ2-1	.	TGTGCCAGCAGCCAATTTTCCGGGGATTTGAATGAGCAGTTCTTC	CASSQFSGDLNEQFF
TRBV4-1	.	TRBJ2-7	.	TGCGCCAGCACCAGCGGGCAGGGACCCTACGAGCAGTACTTC	CASTSGQGPYEQYF
TRBV9	.	TRBJ2-7	.	TGTGCCAGCAGCCCCCGGGGCGGGTCTGAACCCGGGGCCTACGAGCAGTACTTC	CASSPRGGSEPGAYEQYF
TRBV30	.	TRBJ1-5	.	TGTGCCTGGAGTCGGGGGAATCAGCCCCAGCATTTT	CAWSRGNQPQHF
TRBV6-5	.	TRBJ2-7	TRBD1	TGTGCCAGCAGCGGGACAGGGAATCTTCACGAGCAGTACTTC	CASSGTGNLHEQYF
TRBV13	.	TRBJ2-1	TRBD2	TGTGCCAGCAGTTTTAGAGTAGCGGGAAAGGATGAGCAGTTCTTC	CASSFRVAGKDEQFF
TRBV5-1	once	TRBJ1-5	.	TGCGCCAGCAGCTTGGAAGGACAGCGCAATCAGCCCCAGCATTTT	CASSLEGQRNQPQHF
TRBV5-1	once	TRBJ2-5	.	TGCGCCAGCAGCCCGGGGGAACTACAGGAGACCCAGTACTTC	CASSPGELQETQYF
TRBV5-1	.	TRBJ1-6	.	TGCGCCAGCAGCGCAGACACTCCGAGATATAATTCACCCCTCCACTTT	CASSADTPRYNSPLHF
TRBV29-1	.	TRBJ1-5	.	TGCAGCGTGACGGTTCAGCCCGATCAGCCCCAGCATTTT	CSVTVQPDQPQHF
TRBV7-2	.	TRBJ2-4	TRBD2	TGTGCCAGCAGCTTTAAGCTAGCGGGAGGTTTGGGTAAAAACATTCAGTACTTC	CASSFKLAGGLGKNIQYF
TRBV7-9	.	TRBJ1-2	.	TGTGCCAGCAGCTTAGCGGGGGGGATTCTTAACTATGGCTACACCTTC	CASSLAGGILNYGYTF
TRBV28	few	TRBJ2-2	.	TGTGCCAGCAGGCTTAGGAGGGGAGAGGTAGTGTCCGGGGAGCTGTTTTTT	CASRLRRGEVVSGELFF
TRBV6-1	.	TRBJ2-7	.	TGTGCCAGCAGTGAAGTCGGGGGACCCTACGAGCAGTACTTC	CASSEVGGPYEQYF
TRBV5-1	.	TRBJ2-1	.	TGCGCCAGCAGCTTGAACCCTGGTAGCCTCTACAATGAGCAGTTCTTC	CASSLNPGSLYNEQFF
TRBV27	.	TRBJ2-6	.	TGTGCCAGCAGTAGCGAGGGCTTCTCTGGGGCCAACGTCCTGACTTTC	CASSSEGFSGANVLTF
TRBV6-5	.	TRBJ1-1	.	TGTGCCAGCAAGGTTAGGGGCGCGAACACTGAAGCTTTCTTT	CASKVRGANTEAFF
TRBV11-2	.	TRBJ1-2	.	TGTGCCAGCAGCTTAGACGCCGGGACGGGGATCTATGGCTACACCTTC	CASSLDAGTGIYGYTF
TRBV2	.	TRBJ1-5	.	TGTGCCAGCAGTGAACCACCAGGTTGGGGTGTAAATCAGCCCCAGCATTTT	CASSEPPGWGVNQPQHF
TRBV5-4	.	TRBJ1-4	.	TGTGCCAGCAGGGATGCCGGGACGGCTAATGAAAAACTGTTTTTT	CASRDAGTANEKLFF
TRBV15	.	TRBJ2-7	.	TGTGCCACCGCCGGGACGCCAAGCTCCTACGAGCAGTACTTC	CATAGTPSSYEQYF
TRBV4-2	.	TRBJ1-6	TRBD1	TGTGCCAGCAGCCAAGAGCCGACAGGGGTAAATAATTCACCCCTCCACTTT	CASSQEPTGVNNSPLHF